The 22 T cell receptor beta chains reported below all come from one sample, sequenced in a study of blood T cells in healthy people across ages. The authors ran a second PCR of roughly 6 to 11 cycles using a sample-barcoded 5' primer and a J-beta primer mix. TCRdb itself ran the 5' RACE reads through MiXCR, one entry per CDR3 protein. The sample includes more than 1 million distinct CDR3 sequences, around 43% of them seen just once. Specimen: blood. The source is a woman aged 60 to 75 in good health.

This chain links TRBV7-9 with TRBJ2-7; 9 bases are shared with TRBD2. With V trimmed by 5 bases and J by 2 bases, 7 bases remained unmatched. The germline V gene encodes CDR1 SEHNR and CDR2 FQNEAQ (reference sequence). The length of the CDR3 is 15 residues. CDR3 coding DNA: TGTGCCAGCAGCAATTTAGCGGGAGAAACCTACGAGCAGTACTTC. It is translated as CASSNLAGETYEQYF.

V and J are TRBV6-5 and TRBJ1-5; 9 bases are shared with TRBD1. CDR1 MNHEY and CDR2 SVGAGI come from the germline V gene. V lost 9 bases, J lost 1 base, and 4 bases stayed unmatched. CDR3 length: 14 amino acids. The CDR3: CARGQGFSNQPQHF. The CDR3 bases are TGTGCCAGGGGACAGGGATTCAGCAATCAGCCCCAGCATTTT.

A remark on this clonotype: One junction end disagrees with the germline gene, perhaps due to a read error. V and J are TRBV24-1 and TRBJ2-1; D possibly corresponds to TRBD2 (6 bases). This CDR3 spans 15 amino acids. CDR1 KGHDR and CDR2 SFDVKD come from the germline V gene. CDR3 coding DNA: TGTGCCACCTGTGACCGGGACTCCCGCTACAATGAGCAGTTCTTC. It encodes CATCDRDSRYNEQFF.

This chain uses TRBV6-5 with TRBJ2-1; D possibly corresponds to TRBD2 (6 bases). The germline CDR1 and CDR2 sequences are MNHEY and SVGAGI. Trimming took off 7 bases at V and 6 bases at J, with 19 bases between the two ends. This CDR3 comprises 15 residues. CDR3 loop: CASTPRGERSNEQFF. The CDR3 bases are TGTGCCAGCACCCCCCGCGGGGAAAGGAGCAATGAGCAGTTCTTC.

This rearrangement joins TRBV24-1 to TRBJ1-2; D ambiguous. Germline CDR1 is KGHDR and CDR2 is SFDVKD. This CDR3 comprises 11 residues. V shed 0 bases and J shed 11 bases, with 6 bases lying between them. DNA of the CDR3: TGTGCCACCAGTGATTTGAAAGGGTACACCTTC. Encoded protein: CATSDLKGYTF.

This clonotype was observed a handful of times. The chain joins TRBV7-9 to TRBJ2-1; a weak D match, TRBD1 (6 bases). Trimming cost V 1 base and J 5 bases, with 12 bases left between them. The CDR3 totals 15 residues. CDR1 is SEHNR and CDR2 is FQNEAQ in the germline V gene (reference sequence). The CDR3 sequence is CASSLGQGTNNEQFF. The CDR3 DNA reads TGTGCCAGCAGCTTAGGGCAGGGGACGAACAATGAGCAGTTCTTC.

The chain combines TRBV20-1 with TRBJ2-7, with 7 bases fitting TRBD1. In germline, CDR1 is DFQATT, CDR2 SNEGSKA (reference sequence). The CDR3 loop spans 16 amino acids. V was clipped by 3 bases and J by 1 base; unmatched bases: 12. The CDR3 loop reads CSASRPSTGQSYEQYF. CDR3 in DNA: TGCAGTGCTAGTAGGCCCTCGACAGGGCAATCCTACGAGCAGTACTTC.

About this clonotype itself: The junction and the germline gene differ at one end; a read error may be behind it. The chain joins TRBV20-1 to TRBJ2-3, with TRBD1 matching 8 bases. The CDR3 is made up of 14 amino acids. Germline V lookup: CDR1 DFQATT, CDR2 SNEGSKA (reference sequence). For the CDR3, the DNA is TGCAGTGCAAAAACAGGGGGAAACACAGATGCGCAGTATTTT. Protein product: CSAKTGGNTDAQYF.

This clonotype was observed a handful of times. V usage is TRBV5-1 and J usage is TRBJ2-3; 9 nucleotides match TRBD2. Germline CDR1 and CDR2: SGHRS and YFSETQ. V was clipped by 10 bases and J by 4 bases; unmatched bases: 13. The CDR3 length is 15 residues. In DNA, the CDR3 is TGCGCCGGTAGTATTAGCGGGAGTACAGCAGATACGCAGTATTTT. Amino acid sequence: CAGSISGSTADTQYF.

The chain links TRBV12-3 or TRBV12-4 to TRBJ2-2, with 7 bases lining up with TRBD2. The CDR3 consists of 14 residues. With 5 bases clipped from V and 2 bases from J, the junction kept 2 bases outside the gene matches. The CDR3 reads CASSPGLNTGELFF. As DNA, the CDR3 is TGTGCCAGCAGTCCGGGACTAAACACCGGGGAGCTGTTTTTT.

This clonotype appeared a few times. This chain's CDR3 is CAISEIHYRGEQYF. The CDR3 nucleotides are TGTGCCATCAGTGAGATCCACTACAGGGGCGAGCAGTACTTC. The chain has TRBV10-3 and TRBJ2-7, with 7 bases that match TRBD1. V dropped 2 bases and J dropped 6; count of bases not matched to a gene: 7. The CDR3 has 14 residues. The V gene's germline CDR1 is ENHRY and CDR2 SYGVKD.

This clonotype has a handful of counts. The genes are TRBV25-1 and TRBJ2-7; D may be TRBD1 or TRBD2 (5 bases each). Trimming pared 2 bases from V and 5 bases from J, leaving 7 bases between. This CDR3 region has 12 residues. CDR1 is MGHDK, CDR2 SYGVNS, per germline. This CDR3 reads CASSEEGNEQYF. CDR3 nucleotide sequence: TGTGCCAGCAGTGAAGAGGGGAACGAGCAGTACTTC.

The chain joins TRBV3-1 to TRBJ2-7, with 10 nucleotides matching TRBD2. The V and J ends lost 2 bases and 2 bases, in that order; junction bases with no gene match: 9. CDR1 LGHDT and CDR2 YNNKEL come from the germline V gene (reference sequence). The CDR3 is 17 residues long. As DNA, the CDR3 is TGTGCCAGCAGCCAATCGCTAGCGGGAGACCCCGCCTACGAGCAGTACTTC. Amino acids: CASSQSLAGDPAYEQYF.

This clonotype was seen only a few times. The chain couples TRBV6-6 to TRBJ2-3; either TRBD1 or TRBD2 may fit D (5 bases each). CDR1 is MNHNY and CDR2 is SVGAGI in the germline V gene (reference sequence). The V end lost 4 bases, the J end lost 6 bases, and 17 bases lay between the germline ends. This CDR3 has 15 amino acids. The CDR3 loop reads CASSWVGGRADTQYF. DNA of the CDR3: TGTGCCAGCAGTTGGGTTGGGGGACGCGCGGATACGCAGTATTTT.

This clonotype was counted only a few times. The V gene is TRBV5-1, the J gene TRBJ2-7; perhaps TRBD2 as D (6 bases). The V end lost 4 bases, the J end lost 3 bases, and 11 bases lay between the germline ends. The CDR3 has 13 residues. The germline gives CDR1 SGHRS, CDR2 YFSETQ. The CDR3 loop reads CASSVEGLYEQYF. The CDR3 DNA reads as TGCGCCAGCAGCGTGGAGGGCCTCTACGAGCAGTACTTC.

This clonotype has more than one count but fewer than ten. The CDR3 region is CASSVKPREEQYF. The CDR3 region has the DNA TGTGCCAGCAGTGTCAAACCGAGGGAAGAGCAGTACTTC. The chain recombines TRBV12-3 or TRBV12-4 with TRBJ2-5; D might be TRBD2 (5 bases). The CDR3 loop spans 13 amino acids. The V end lost 5 bases, the J end lost 11 bases, and 18 bases lay between the germline ends.

Turning to this clonotype: A single base separates this from a much larger clone, so it may be a read error. The chain links TRBV3-1 to TRBJ2-3; 9 bases fit TRBD2. Germline CDR1 is LGHDT and CDR2 is YNNKEL (reference sequence). The J segment lost 2 bases and the V segment lost 4 bases, leaving 13 bases of the junction unmatched. This CDR3 is 18 amino acids long. The CDR3 loop reads CASSLRLAELLSTDTQYF. DNA for the CDR3: TGTGCCAGCAGCCTGCGACTAGCGGAGCTCCTATCCACAGATACGCAGTATTTT.

Remarks on this clonotype: A read error may explain this, as a much larger clone is one base away. This rearrangement joins TRBV29-1 to TRBJ2-7; maybe TRBD2 (5 bases). The CDR3 has 13 amino acids. The germline V gene encodes CDR1 SQVTM and CDR2 ANQGSEA. In DNA form, the CDR3 reads TGCAACGTTCCCTCGAACCGGGACTACGAGCAGTACTTC. Residues: CNVPSNRDYEQYF.

J is TRBJ2-1 and V is TRBV6-1, with D perhaps matching TRBD2 (6 bases). The CDR3 spans 13 residues. V lost 2 bases and J 7 bases, leaving 9 bases between the germline ends. Germline V lookup: CDR1 MNHNS, CDR2 SASEGT. CDR3 sequence: CASSERGLNEQFF. CDR3 DNA: TGTGCCAGCAGTGAAAGGGGACTTAATGAGCAGTTCTTC.

The V call is TRBV5-5, the J call TRBJ2-4; 8 nucleotides match TRBD2. CDR3 length: 15 amino acids. Per germline, CDR1 SGHKS and CDR2 YYEKEE (reference sequence). The trim removed 3 bases at V and 14 bases at J, leaving 16 bases unmatched. CDR3 DNA: TGTGCCAGCAGCTGGCGTGGGACTAGTGGTGCGGTAGAGTACTTC. This codes for CASSWRGTSGAVEYF.

This clonotype has just a few counts. The chain is built from TRBV7-9 and TRBJ1-2, with D maybe TRBD1 (5 bases). Looked up from germline, CDR1 is SEHNR and CDR2 is FQNEAQ (reference sequence). V was shortened by 1 base and J by 0 bases, with 15 bases between the two germline ends. The CDR3 has 17 residues. CDR3: CASSLGGSSLTNYGYTF. In DNA form, the CDR3 reads TGTGCCAGCAGCTTAGGGGGGTCCTCCCTAACTAACTATGGCTACACCTTC.

There are a few counts of this clonotype. This rearrangement joins TRBV30 to TRBJ2-4; D is unclear. The CDR3 loop spans 12 amino acids. V was cut by 1 base and J by 9 bases, with 10 bases left in between. Germline V CDR1 and CDR2: GTSNPN, SVGIG (reference sequence). The CDR3 DNA follows: TGTGCCTGGAGTGCACGTTTTGGCATTCAGTACTTC. Translating gives CAWSARFGIQYF.